This TCR beta chain was found in a study of shared clonotypes between healthy human individuals. Germline V gene sequence: CDR1 MDHEN, CDR2 SYDVKM. Trimming removed 2 bases at V and 0 bases at J, with 17 bases between. The CDR3 is 17 residues long. Produced via immunoSEQ multiplex PCR; TCRdb's table is partial and in-frame only. The sample lists about 680,000 clones; around 78% were seen once. Every one of the donors was a Caucasian adult that lived in Nashville, Tennessee. The J gene is TRBJ2-7, the V gene TRBV28, with D tentatively TRBD1 (6 bases). Sequencing input: memory CD4+ T cells sorted from blood. Subset described: CD45RA-negative fraction. The receptor's source is a woman aged 25 to 39 in good health. CDR3 amino acids: CASSLTGWDTNSYEQYF. CDR3 bases: TGTGCCAGCAGTTTAACTGGGTGGGACACGAACTCCTACGAGCAGTACTTC.